This passage covers 14 T cell receptor beta chains from one sample sequenced in a study of cytotoxic CD8 clonotypes in ibrutinib-treated CLL. The protocol was immunoSEQ multiplex PCR, while the TCRdb copy is restricted to in-frame clones and leaves out a portion. This table has approximately 45,000 clones, under 80% appearing once. Specimen: PBMCs, collected after 24 months of ibrutinib treatment. The origin of the receptors is a human donor with chronic lymphocytic leukemia.

This clone was detected many times. V is TRBV18 and J is TRBJ2-2; possibly TRBD1 for D (5 bases). The V end was cut by 0 bases, the J end by 4 bases, with 12 bases between. The CDR3 totals 16 residues. The V gene's germline CDR1 is KGHSH and CDR2 LQKENI. CDR3 residues: CASSPPGRAATGELFF. For the CDR3, the DNA is TGTGCCAGCTCACCACCGGGCAGGGCGGCCACCGGGGAGCTGTTTTTT.

This clone was detected only a few times. The DNA of the CDR3 is TGCGCCAGCGGAGACCCCGGACAGAATGGAAACACCATATATTTT. Protein sequence: CASGDPGQNGNTIYF. The rearrangement joins TRBV5-1 to TRBJ1-3; perhaps TRBD1 as D (6 bases). CDR3 size: 15 residues. Germline V gene sequence: CDR1 SGHRS, CDR2 YFSETQ. V lost 7 bases and J 3 bases, leaving 17 bases between the germline ends. The variable domain in full, completed from reference TRBV5-1 and TRBJ1-3, reads KAGVTQTPRYLIKTRGQQVTLSCSPISGHRSVSWYQQTPGQGLQFLFEYFSETQRNKGNFPGRFSGRQFSNSRSEMNVSTLELGDSALYLCASGDPGQNGNTIYFGEGSWLTVV.

V and J are TRBV6-1 and TRBJ1-5; D is undetermined. The V end was cut by 4 bases, the J end by 1 base, with 5 bases between. The CDR3 covers 13 residues. Germline CDR1 MNHNS, CDR2 SASEGT. The CDR3 DNA follows: TGTGCCAGCAGTGTCAGGAGCAATCAGCCCCAGCATTTT. Its translation is CASSVRSNQPQHF.

The count of this clone is one. The chain uses TRBV7-8 and TRBJ2-4; 11 positions agree with TRBD2. This CDR3 has 19 residues. Unmatched junction bases numbered 11, after V lost 3 bases and J lost 1 base. Germline values: CDR1 SGHVS, CDR2 FQNEAQ. The CDR3 bases are TGTGCCAGCAGCTTCCGACTAGCGGGGCCTCTGCCGGCCAAAAACATTCAGTACTTC. It yields the protein CASSFRLAGPLPAKNIQYF.

The chain combines TRBV5-6 with TRBJ1-2; D is unclear. Germline CDR1 is SGHDT and CDR2 is YYEEEE. Deletions cut 2 bases from V and 8 bases from J, with 16 bases between. The CDR3 totals 14 residues. DNA of the CDR3: TGTGCCAGCAGCTTTGGCAGTTGGTTCAGCGGCTACACCTTC. This encodes CASSFGSWFSGYTF.

The rearrangement uses TRBV27 and TRBJ1-5; D uncertain. Looked up from germline, CDR1 is MNHEY and CDR2 is SMNVEV (reference sequence). The ends were cut back, 7 bases at V and 1 base at J, with 14 bases in the middle. This CDR3 region has 15 residues. This CDR3 reads CASNSGFGSNQPQHF. The CDR3 DNA sequence: TGTGCCAGCAACAGTGGGTTTGGGAGCAATCAGCCCCAGCATTTT.

This clone was seen only a few times. This sequence joins TRBV6-6 and TRBJ2-1; D unresolved. Trimming shortened V by 4 bases and J by 10 bases, and 8 bases separated the two germline ends. Germline CDR1 MNHNY, CDR2 SVGAGI (reference sequence). This CDR3 is 11 amino acids long. The CDR3 reads CASSFGREQFF. The DNA of the CDR3 is TGTGCCAGCAGTTTTGGACGGGAGCAGTTCTTC.

The chain is built from TRBV30 and TRBJ1-2; D gene unclear. CDR1 GTSNPN and CDR2 SVGIG come from the germline V gene (reference sequence). V lost 6 bases, J lost 5 bases, and 13 bases lay in between. The CDR3 has 12 amino acids. The chain's CDR3 is CACPLPGYGYTF. The CDR3 bases are TGTGCCTGCCCCCTCCCGGGGTATGGCTACACCTTC.

J is TRBJ1-1 and V is TRBV5-1; a weak D match, TRBD1 (5 bases). Per germline, CDR1 SGHRS and CDR2 YFSETQ. This CDR3 has 15 residues. The V gene lost 4 bases and the J gene lost 5 bases, with 18 bases spanning the gap. The CDR3 coding sequence is TGCGCCAGCAGCCTGAGACAGAGATCATGGACTGAAGCTTTCTTT. This sequence encodes CASSLRQRSWTEAFF.

The genes are TRBV5-5 and TRBJ1-1; 8 bases map to TRBD1. Germline lookup yields CDR1 SGHKS and CDR2 YYEKEE (reference sequence). The V segment lost 6 bases and the J segment 3 bases; nucleotides outside the gene matches: 7. The length of the CDR3 is 14 residues. CDR3 nucleotide sequence: TGTGCCAGCAATTCGGACAGGGTTGACACTGAAGCTTTCTTT. Its protein product is CASNSDRVDTEAFF.

The gene calls are TRBV28 and TRBJ2-7; 8 bases align to TRBD2. V was clipped by 6 bases and J by 3 bases; unmatched bases: 22. Germline values: CDR1 MDHEN, CDR2 SYDVKM. The CDR3 has 19 residues. Written as DNA, the CDR3 is TGTGCCAGCAGACCCGGACTAGCAGTTGCCACCGCCATACACTACGAGCAGTACTTC. It codes for CASRPGLAVATAIHYEQYF.

This chain connects TRBV6-1 to TRBJ1-5, with D possibly matching TRBD1 (5 bases). The CDR3 runs 17 residues. Germline V gives CDR1 MNHNS, CDR2 SASEGT. V was clipped by 0 bases and J by 1 base, with 13 bases between them. CDR3 sequence: CASSEALGQGSNQPQHF. The CDR3 DNA sequence: TGTGCCAGCAGTGAAGCGCTCGGGCAGGGAAGCAATCAGCCCCAGCATTTT.

The chain combines TRBV7-9 with TRBJ1-5; the D gene is possibly TRBD1 (6 bases). This CDR3 has 13 amino acids. CDR1 and CDR2 from the germline V gene are SEHNR and FQNEAQ (reference sequence). V shed 5 bases and J shed 6 bases, with 11 bases lying between them. The CDR3 sequence is CASSQGGGQPQHF. CDR3 bases: TGTGCCAGCAGCCAAGGGGGAGGTCAGCCCCAGCATTTT.

The chain is built from TRBV4-1 and TRBJ2-5; a weak D match, TRBD1 (6 bases). The ends were cut back, 0 bases at V and 1 base at J, with 12 bases in the middle. This CDR3 region has 16 residues. CDR1 is MGHRA and CDR2 is YSYEKL in the germline V gene. CDR3 residues: CASSQDGTRGQETQYF. As DNA, the CDR3 is TGCGCCAGCAGCCAAGATGGGACAAGGGGCCAAGAGACCCAGTACTTC.